The 6 T cell receptor beta chains presented below share a single source sample, sequenced in a study of blood T cells in healthy people across ages. Alongside a J-beta primer mix, a sample-barcoded 5' primer served in a second PCR lasting about 7 to 12 cycles. MiXCR, applied by TCRdb to the 5' RACE reads, yields one record per CDR3 protein. Seen here are roughly 1.5 million distinct CDR3 sequences, about 45% observed once, and the top ten hold approximately 4.1%. Sequenced sample: blood. The origin of the receptors is a woman in her late teens or twenties in good health.

The chain carries TRBV10-2 and TRBJ2-2, with D maybe TRBD1 (5 bases). The V end was cut by 7 bases, the J end by 7 bases, with 10 bases between. This CDR3 is 12 amino acids long. Germline V gene data show CDR1 as WSHSY and CDR2 as SAAADI. The chain's CDR3 is CASTQGIGELFF. The CDR3 DNA follows: TGCGCCAGCACTCAGGGAATCGGGGAGCTGTTTTTT.

This clonotype showed up many times. The chain couples TRBV29-1 to TRBJ2-1; D might be TRBD1 or TRBD2, each matching 6 bases. CDR1 SQVTM and CDR2 ANQGSEA come from the germline V gene. V was trimmed by 4 bases and J by 9 bases, leaving 16 bases between them. The CDR3 length is 13 residues. CDR3 sequence reads: CSVAPGALIEQFF. CDR3 coding DNA: TGCAGCGTTGCCCCGGGGGCCTTGATTGAGCAGTTCTTC.

The chain has TRBV18 and TRBJ2-7, with 7 bases matching TRBD1. V lost 3 bases to trimming and J lost 2 bases; unmatched junction nucleotides: 7. This CDR3 spans 15 amino acids. Germline assignment: CDR1 KGHSH and CDR2 LQKENI. The CDR3 reads CASSPVRTGTYEQYF. CDR3 sequence (DNA): TGTGCCAGCTCACCGGTACGGACAGGTACCTACGAGCAGTACTTC.

This chain joins TRBV4-1 and TRBJ1-1, with 8 bases that match TRBD1. Looked up from germline, CDR1 is MGHRA and CDR2 is YSYEKL. The CDR3 runs 16 residues. V gave up 3 bases and J gave up 0 bases; unmatched junction bases: 6. The CDR3 loop reads CASSHPTGDMNTEAFF. The CDR3 DNA sequence: TGCGCCAGCAGCCACCCGACAGGGGACATGAACACTGAAGCTTTCTTT.

V and J are TRBV9 and TRBJ2-7, with D tentatively TRBD2 (6 bases). Matching the DNA end better, TRBJ2-5 makes the J call doubtful. The CDR3 covers 15 residues. In germline, CDR1 is SGDLS, CDR2 YYNGEE. CDR3 loop: CASSVGTTSTGTQYF. The DNA of the CDR3 is TGTGCCAGCAGCGTAGGGACTACCAGTACGGGGACCCAGTACTTC.

The gene calls are TRBV12-3 or TRBV12-4 and TRBJ1-3; D ambiguous. V lost 6 bases to trimming and J lost 4 bases, with 10 bases between them. The CDR3 is 13 amino acids. The DNA for the CDR3 is TGTGCCAGCAGCCGCCAGTCAGGAAACACCATATATTTT. It yields the protein CASSRQSGNTIYF.